This T cell receptor (beta chain) was identified during a study of control samples from healthy donors and cancer patients. V lost 4 bases, J lost 3 bases, and 9 bases lay in between. The CDR3 is made up of 13 amino acids. Germline-derived CDR1 and CDR2 are LNHDA and SQIVND (reference sequence). Libraries were prepared by immunoSEQ multiplex PCR; TCRdb keeps only in-frame clonotypes and omits some of them. The table shows about 74,000 clones, with approximately 91% occurring only once. The chain joins TRBV19 to TRBJ1-1; D ambiguous. The TCR comes from a woman aged 45-65 years in good health. The specimen sequenced was blood. CDR3 DNA: TGTGCCAGTAGTACCGTCCGATACACTGAAGCTTTCTTT. Translated: CASSTVRYTEAFF. Drawing the rest from reference TRBV19 and TRBJ1-1, the complete variable domain is DGGITQSPKYLFRKEGQNVTLSCEQNLNHDAMYWYRQDPGQGLRLIYYSQIVNDFQKGDIAEGYSVSREKKESFPLTVTSAQKNPTAFYLCASSTVRYTEAFFGQGTRLTVV.